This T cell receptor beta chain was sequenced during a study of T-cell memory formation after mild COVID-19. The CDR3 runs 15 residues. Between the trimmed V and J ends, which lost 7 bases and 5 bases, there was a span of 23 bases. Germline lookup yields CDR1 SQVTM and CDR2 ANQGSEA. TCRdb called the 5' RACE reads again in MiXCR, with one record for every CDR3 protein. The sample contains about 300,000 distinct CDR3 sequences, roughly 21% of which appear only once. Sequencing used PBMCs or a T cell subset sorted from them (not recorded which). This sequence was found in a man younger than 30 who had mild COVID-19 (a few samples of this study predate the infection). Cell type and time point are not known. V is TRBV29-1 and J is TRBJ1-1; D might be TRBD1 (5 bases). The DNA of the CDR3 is TGCAGCGGGTTAGATTGGTGGCAGGGAAGGACTGAAGCTTTCTTT. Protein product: CSGLDWWQGRTEAFF.